The 12 T cell receptor beta chains presented below share a single source sample, sequenced in a study of vaccination and CD4 T cells after COVID-19. Treatment in this sample: approximately nine-day PBMC culture with coronavirus spike peptide pools or control peptides (ViraFEST assay). Cultured CD4+ T cells had their DNA profiled by the Oncomine TCR Beta short-read assay. TCRdb used MiXCR to reprocess the PCR reads, holding one entry per CDR3 protein. This sample yields roughly 8,900 distinct CDR3 sequences, of which 60% to 75% are seen a single time; around 30% belongs to the top ten. For these receptors, no antigen is known. The sequenced material came from CD4+ T cells from blood, cultured in vitro. All receptors come from a human donor who had recovered from COVID-19.

The chain has TRBV27 and TRBJ2-1; 13 bases align to TRBD2. This CDR3 has 15 residues. Germline loops: CDR1 MNHEY, CDR2 SMNVEV (reference sequence). V gave up 10 bases and J gave up 2 bases; unmatched junction bases: 5. The CDR3 spells CAIGTSGTTYNEQFF. CDR3 DNA: TGTGCCATCGGGACTAGCGGGACTACCTACAATGAGCAGTTCTTC.

This clonotype turned up a few times. The J gene is TRBJ1-6, the V gene TRBV11-2; TRBD1 is a possible D gene (5 bases). CDR1 and CDR2 (germline): SGHAT, FQNNGV. The CDR3 length is 12 residues. Trimming removed 2 bases at V and 10 bases at J, with 6 bases between. The CDR3 region has the DNA TGTGCCAGCAGCTTATCAGGGTCACCCCTCCACTTT. It codes for CASSLSGSPLHF.

The J gene is TRBJ2-2, the V gene TRBV7-9; D ambiguous. The germline CDR1 and CDR2 sequences are SEHNR and FQNEAQ (reference sequence). The CDR3 spans 13 residues. The V end lost 6 bases, the J end lost 5 bases, and 10 bases lay between the germline ends. The CDR3 sequence is CASRLGPTGELFF. CDR3 in DNA: TGTGCCAGCAGGCTAGGGCCAACCGGGGAGCTGTTTTTT. Combining the CDR3 with reference TRBV7-9 and TRBJ2-2 gives the whole variable domain DTGVSQNPRHKITKRGQNVTFRCDPISEHNRLYWYRQTLGQGPEFLTYFQNEAQLEKSRLLSDRFSAERPKGSFSTLEIQRTEQGDSAMYLCASRLGPTGELFFGEGSRLTVL.

The chain couples TRBV20-1 to TRBJ1-4; 7 bases agree with TRBD1. The V gene end was trimmed by 4 bases and the J gene end by 7 bases; junction bases not matched to a gene: 9. CDR1 DFQATT and CDR2 SNEGSKA come from the germline V gene (reference sequence). This CDR3 is built from 14 residues. In DNA, the CDR3 is TGCAGTGCTACGACAGGGTATCTCTCTGAAAAACTGTTTTTT. Translated: CSATTGYLSEKLFF.

This clonotype is medium-sized in the sample. The chain recombines TRBV11-3 with TRBJ2-1; D may be TRBD1 (7 bases). The ends were cut back, 5 bases at V and 3 bases at J, with 14 bases in the middle. This CDR3 spans 15 amino acids. Germline loops: CDR1 SGHNT, CDR2 YENEEA. The CDR3 sequence is CASSPRQGGYNEQFF. In DNA form, the CDR3 reads TGTGCCAGCAGCCCCCGACAGGGAGGCTACAATGAGCAGTTCTTC.

The V call is TRBV12-3 or TRBV12-4, the J call TRBJ2-3; D is uncertain. CDR3 length: 12 residues. The V end lost 3 bases, the J end lost 2 bases, and 3 bases lay between the germline ends. CDR3 nucleotides: TGTGCCAGCAGTTTCGTCACAGATACGCAGTATTTT. Its translation: CASSFVTDTQYF.

CDR3 sequence: CATSGVSTDTQYF. As DNA, the CDR3 is TGTGCCACCTCTGGCGTTAGCACAGATACGCAGTATTTT. This rearrangement joins TRBV19 to TRBJ2-3; D remains ambiguous. The germline V gene has CDR1 LNHDA and CDR2 SQIVND (reference sequence). V lost 10 bases, J lost 0 bases, and 11 bases lay in between. The CDR3 is made up of 13 amino acids.

This clonotype appeared once. As DNA, the CDR3 is TGCGCCAGCAGTTCGGAGATGGGGGGCCTCTCTGGAAACACCATATATTTT. The encoded protein is CASSSEMGGLSGNTIYF. The chain uses TRBV23-1 and TRBJ1-3, with D possibly matching TRBD1 (6 bases). Being an ORF, TRBV23-1 has a function that is uncertain. This CDR3 is 17 amino acids long. Trimming cost V 5 bases and J 0 bases, with 17 bases left between them.

This sequence joins TRBV30 and TRBJ2-3, with D possibly being TRBD2 (6 bases). V shed 0 bases and J shed 6 bases, with 10 bases lying between them. The CDR3 sequence is 13 residues long. The germline V gene encodes CDR1 GTSNPN and CDR2 SVGIG (reference sequence). Here the CDR3 DNA reads TGTGCCTGGAGTGTACGGGAGAGGGATACGCAGTATTTT. Residues: CAWSVRERDTQYF.

The chain combines TRBV7-2 with TRBJ2-4; tentatively, D is TRBD1 (6 bases). This CDR3 contains 13 residues. Trimming took 1 base from V and 5 from J, leaving 6 bases between them. Germline V lookup: CDR1 SGHTA, CDR2 FQGNSA. The CDR3 DNA follows: TGTGCCAGCAGCTTAGGACAGGAAAACATTCAGTACTTC. Protein: CASSLGQENIQYF.

This clonotype was counted only a few times. This chain connects TRBV19 to TRBJ1-1, with D unclear. The CDR3 extends over 15 amino acids. V lost 4 bases and J lost 0, with 12 bases in between. CDR1 LNHDA and CDR2 SQIVND come from the germline V gene (reference sequence). CDR3 sequence (DNA): TGTGCCAGTAGTACCCGGACGGCCATGAACACTGAAGCTTTCTTT. It translates to CASSTRTAMNTEAFF.

This clonotype was picked up a small number of times. The chain couples TRBV10-3 to TRBJ1-1, with D perhaps TRBD1 (5 bases). Trimming stripped 3 bases from V and 5 bases from J, with 7 bases between. This CDR3 has 12 amino acids. The germline V gene encodes CDR1 ENHRY and CDR2 SYGVKD. CDR3 sequence: CAISEQVTEAFF. Written as DNA, the CDR3 is TGTGCCATCAGTGAACAGGTGACTGAAGCTTTCTTT.